The clone carrying this TCR beta chain was counted a few times. Its antigen is still unknown. The V and J ends lost 2 bases and 2 bases respectively, with 7 bases between them. Looked up from germline, CDR1 is SGHDN and CDR2 is FVKESK. This CDR3 spans 13 amino acids. Of the isolated RNA, all was reverse transcribed, and so the sequenced material was expressed TCRB transcripts. Only in-frame clones appear in the TCRdb table, and some are missing; sequencing was by immunoSEQ multiplex PCR. This table has 600,000 to 700,000 clones, around 12% appearing once. The data derive from a study of beta chain features in type 1 diabetes. Study results and caveats: TCRB CDR3s were moderately but significantly shorter in Type 1 diabetes patients in all four CD4+ subsets.

V usage is TRBV14 and J usage is TRBJ2-7; D remains unclear. This TCR was sampled from a man younger than 45 with type 1 diabetes. Input material: naive CD4+ T cells from blood. CDR3 loop: CASSQRVAYEQYF. In DNA, the CDR3 is TGTGCCAGCAGCCAACGGGTGGCCTACGAGCAGTACTTC.